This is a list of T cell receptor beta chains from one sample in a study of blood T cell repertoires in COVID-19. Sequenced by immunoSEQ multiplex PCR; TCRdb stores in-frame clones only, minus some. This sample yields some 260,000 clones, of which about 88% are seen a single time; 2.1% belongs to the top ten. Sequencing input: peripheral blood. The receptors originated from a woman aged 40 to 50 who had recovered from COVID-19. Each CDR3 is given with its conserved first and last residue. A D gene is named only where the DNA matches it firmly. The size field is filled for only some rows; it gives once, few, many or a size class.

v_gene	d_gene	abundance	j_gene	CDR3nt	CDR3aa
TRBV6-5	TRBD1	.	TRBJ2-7	TGTGCCAGCAGCCGGGACAGCGCCTACGAGCAGTACTTC	CASSRDSAYEQYF
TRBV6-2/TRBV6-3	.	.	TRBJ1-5	TGTGCCAGCAGTAGGGACAACTCCAATCAGCCCCAGCATTTT	CASSRDNSNQPQHF
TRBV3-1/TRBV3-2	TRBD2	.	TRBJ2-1	TGTGCCAGCAGCGCAATCGGGAGGGCCCTGGTTGAGCAGTTCTTC	CASSAIGRALVEQFF
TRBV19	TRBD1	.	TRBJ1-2	TGTGCCAGTAGATTGAATGACAGGGCCTATGGCTACACCTTC	CASRLNDRAYGYTF
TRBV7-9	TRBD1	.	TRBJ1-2	TGTGCCAGCAGGACAGGGGGGCAAGCTAACTATGGCTACACCTTC	CASRTGGQANYGYTF
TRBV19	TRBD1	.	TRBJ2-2	TGTGCCAGTAGTATAGCCAGGACAGGGGACACCGGGGAGCTGTTTTTT	CASSIARTGDTGELFF
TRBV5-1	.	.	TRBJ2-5	TGCGCCAGCAGCTTGCAGCGGGAAGAGACCCAGTACTTC	CASSLQREETQYF
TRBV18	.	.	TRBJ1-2	TGTGCCAGCTCACCACGGGCAGACACCTATGGCTACACCTTC	CASSPRADTYGYTF
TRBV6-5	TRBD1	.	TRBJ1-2	TGTGCCAGCAGTTACGGCGGGGACAGGGTTTATGGCTACACCTTC	CASSYGGDRVYGYTF
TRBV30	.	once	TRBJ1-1	TGTGCCTTCCTGCGGGGGGCCTTCACTGAAGCTTTCTTT	CAFLRGAFTEAFF